This TCR beta chain was documented in a study of blood T cell repertoires in COVID-19. Overall study: From the United States, Italy and Spain came samples of acute and convalescent COVID-19. The analysed material was cDNA or gDNA that came from T cells, B-cell-depleted T cells, or PBMCs.

The V and J ends lost 6 bases and 2 bases respectively, with 9 bases between them. There are 13 residues in the CDR3. CDR1 and CDR2 from the germline V gene are MDHEN and SYDVKM. Original analysis: Reference gene primer amplification gave nucleated cell count estimates. The data were produced by immunoSEQ multiplex PCR, yet TCRdb's version contains in-frame clones alone and is incomplete. The V and J calls and clone size are taken from that table; D and trimming were inferred from the DNA. The repertoire holds about 78,000 clones, roughly 86% seen once, with 4.9% in the top ten. The sequence derives from a man aged 50 to 59 with active or convalescent COVID-19. The chain uses TRBV28 and TRBJ2-3; D is ambiguous. Sequences were obtained from peripheral blood. The CDR3 spells CASSSYSTDTQYF. CDR3 DNA sequence: TGTGCCAGCAGCTCCTACTCCACAGATACGCAGTATTTT.